This TCR beta chain originates from a study of T cell repertoires in cytomegalovirus infection. About the research overall: The authors relied on CMV epitopes, both recently identified HLA-C-restricted and well-studied HLA-B-restricted. A matching HLA type, together with CMV infection, was signaled by public TCR beta signatures. Study results and caveats: The study identified carriers of CMV plus the relevant HLA from cumulative public TCR beta family frequency. The ex vivo response was dominated by HLA-C-restricted CMV-specific TCR beta clonotypes.

Trimming shortened V by 5 bases and J by 7 bases, and 14 bases separated the two germline ends. The CDR3 is 14 residues long. TCRdb ran MiXCR on the reads and lists one entry per CDR3 protein. The table shows about 270,000 distinct CDR3 sequences, with 22% occurring only once. This clonotype was seen more than once but under ten times. The antigen is not known. The chain couples TRBV12-3 or TRBV12-4 to TRBJ2-2; D uncertain. This sequence originates from a human donor in good health (CMV status not recorded). Some clones in this sample may be carry-over from other donors' samples. The sample here was cultured PBMCs, taken from culture after CMV antigen stimulation. Here the CDR3 reads CASSPQAADGELFF. CDR3 sequence (DNA): TGTGCCAGCAGTCCGCAGGCGGCGGACGGGGAGCTGTTTTTT.